The 10 T cell receptor beta chains below were found in one sample sequenced in a study of blood T cell repertoires in COVID-19. The assay was immunoSEQ multiplex PCR, and TCRdb's table has in-frame clones only and misses some. The table shows 120,000 or so clones, with approximately 83% occurring only once. The sample was peripheral blood. The source of these receptors is an elderly woman with acute or convalescent COVID-19.

The sample holds one count of this clone. The genes are TRBV9 and TRBJ2-6, with 7 nucleotides matching TRBD1. The CDR3 sequence is 15 residues long. With V trimmed by 4 bases and J by 4 bases, 5 bases remained unmatched. Germline CDR1 reads SGDLS; CDR2 reads YYNGEE. For the CDR3, the DNA is TGTGCCAGCAGCATCAGGGGGTCCGGGGCCAACGTCCTGACTTTC. Its translation is CASSIRGSGANVLTF.

V gene TRBV27 combines with J gene TRBJ1-6; D uncertain. Trimming pared 3 bases from V and 5 bases from J, leaving 2 bases between. The length of the CDR3 is 12 residues. Germline assignment: CDR1 MNHEY and CDR2 SMNVEV (reference sequence). For the CDR3, the DNA is TGTGCCAGCAGTTTCGATAATTCACCCCTCCACTTT. Translation gives CASSFDNSPLHF.

For the CDR3, the DNA is TGTGCCAGCAGCAAACGTGGGGGAGGTAATTCACCCCTCCACTTT. It encodes CASSKRGGGNSPLHF. V is TRBV21-1 and J is TRBJ1-6. TRBV21-1 is a known pseudogene. This CDR3 region has 15 residues.

This chain uses TRBV7-2 with TRBJ1-1; the D gene is possibly TRBD1 (5 bases). Germline assignment: CDR1 SGHTA and CDR2 FQGNSA. With 1 base removed from V and 4 bases from J, the gap between germline ends came to 16 bases. The CDR3 loop spans 16 amino acids. CDR3 region: CASSLVGYGGGTEAFF. The CDR3 nucleotides read TGTGCCAGCAGCTTAGTAGGGTATGGGGGGGGCACTGAAGCTTTCTTT. The whole variable domain, filled in from reference TRBV7-2 and TRBJ1-1, reads GAGVSQSPSNKVTEKGKDVELRCDPISGHTALYWYRQSLGQGLEFLIYFQGNSAPDKSGLPSDRFSAERTGGSVSTLTIQRTQQEDSAVYLCASSLVGYGGGTEAFFGQGTRLTVV.

The chain employs TRBV28 and TRBJ2-3; TRBD1 might be the D (6 bases). In germline, CDR1 is MDHEN, CDR2 SYDVKM. The V end was cut by 4 bases, the J end by 6 bases, with 20 bases between. This CDR3 spans 16 amino acids. The CDR3 DNA sequence: TGTGCCAGCAGTTCTCCCGGGACACAAACCCGGGATACGCAGTATTTT. Protein: CASSSPGTQTRDTQYF.

The CDR3 reads CASSLQGGSGYTF. The CDR3, as DNA: TGTGCCAGCAGCTTACAGGGGGGCTCTGGCTACACCTTC. The V call is TRBV7-9, the J call TRBJ1-2, with TRBD1 matching 7 bases. Germline assignment: CDR1 SEHNR and CDR2 FQNEAQ (reference sequence). Trimming removed 2 bases from V and 7 bases from J; junction bases left unmatched: 4. The CDR3 totals 13 residues.

The chain combines TRBV6-2 or TRBV6-3 with TRBJ1-5; 7 positions agree with TRBD1. This CDR3 comprises 14 residues. Trimming cost V 4 bases and J 3 bases; bases outside gene matches: 3. Per the germline V gene, CDR1 is MNHEY and CDR2 is SVGEGT. CDR3 in amino acids: CASSLDRLNQPQHF. The CDR3 DNA is TGTGCCAGCAGTTTGGACAGGCTCAATCAGCCCCAGCATTTT.

V is TRBV5-1 and J is TRBJ1-3, with D maybe TRBD1 (6 bases). The CDR3 has 15 amino acids. Germline CDR1 and CDR2: SGHRS and YFSETQ. Trimming shortened V by 6 bases and J by 2 bases, and 15 bases separated the two germline ends. CDR3 sequence: CASTIQGTAGNTIYF. In DNA form, the CDR3 reads TGCGCCAGCACCATACAGGGCACCGCTGGAAACACCATATATTTT.

This clone appeared a single time. The chain uses TRBV6-1 and TRBJ1-1; TRBD1 matches 7 bases. The CDR3 totals 16 residues. The junction had 9 bases not matched to a gene; V was cut back by 4 bases and J by 1 base. Germline assignment: CDR1 MNHNS and CDR2 SASEGT. The DNA for the CDR3 is TGTGCCAGCAGTGCCTTTCGGGGGACAGCGAACACTGAAGCTTTCTTT. As protein: CASSAFRGTANTEAFF.

The CDR3: CASRDRGFYGYTF. The DNA of the CDR3 is TGTGCCAGTCGGGACAGGGGATTTTATGGCTACACCTTC. This sequence joins TRBV7-2 and TRBJ1-2; TRBD1 matches at 10 bases. Germline CDR1 is SGHTA and CDR2 is FQGNSA. Germline trimming cut 9 bases from V and 5 bases from J; bases unmatched to any gene: 6. This CDR3 contains 13 residues.